This TCR beta chain was recovered during a study of metastatic and nonmetastatic thyroid tumors. TCRdb re-clonotyped the PCR reads through MiXCR. The table has about 15,000 clones, about 25% seen once. This clone is medium-sized in the sample. The CDR3 runs to 15 residues. With 1 base clipped from V and 5 bases from J, the junction kept 7 bases outside the gene matches. Looked up from germline, CDR1 is LGHNA and CDR2 is YNFKEQ. Every patient underwent thyroid surgery untreated. The chain employs TRBV4-2 and TRBJ2-5; 7 nucleotides line up with TRBD2. The sample taken for sequencing was blood. The receptor comes from a male donor with papillary thyroid cancer or a benign thyroid nodule (not recorded which). Some clones in this sample may be carry-over from other donors' samples. Written as DNA, the CDR3 is TGTGCCAGCAGCCAAGCAGCGAGAGCGGGGGAGACCCAGTACTTC. Translation: CASSQAARAGETQYF.